Each of the 21 T cell receptor beta chains below was sequenced from the same sample in a study of blood T cell repertoires in COVID-19. Clones were read by immunoSEQ multiplex PCR, and TCRdb kept only the in-frame ones, dropping some. Among a few hundred thousand clones, more than 80% were seen once, and the ten largest hold about 6.8%. The source material was peripheral blood. The source is a man aged 18 to 35 who had recovered from COVID-19.

This sequence joins TRBV2 and TRBJ2-3; TRBD1 might be the D (6 bases). Trimming left V 3 bases short and J 6 bases short, with 19 bases between. The germline V gene has CDR1 SNHLY and CDR2 FYNNEI. This CDR3 is 16 amino acids long. The CDR3 nucleotides read TGTGCCAGCAGTGATAAAGGACAGAAGGTCGGGGATACGCAGTATTTT. This encodes CASSDKGQKVGDTQYF.

The gene calls are TRBV4-1 and TRBJ1-2; a weak D match, TRBD1 (6 bases). The CDR3 contains 14 residues. Germline CDR1 and CDR2: MGHRA and YSYEKL. V was pared by 0 bases and J by 5 bases, with 10 bases between. The CDR3 DNA reads TGCGCCAGCAGCCAAGAACCAGGGGTTTATGGCTACACCTTC. This sequence encodes CASSQEPGVYGYTF.

This chain connects TRBV6-2 or TRBV6-3 to TRBJ1-2; D is uncertain. The ends were cut back, 6 bases at V and 6 bases at J, with 17 bases in the middle. The CDR3 has 14 amino acids. The V gene's germline CDR1 is MNHEY and CDR2 SVGEGT. The CDR3 nucleotides are TGTGCCAGCAGCCTCCCGAGACGGGGAGATGGCTACACCTTC. The encoded protein is CASSLPRRGDGYTF.

The chain couples TRBV7-9 to TRBJ2-2; 7 nucleotides line up with TRBD1. This CDR3 is 16 amino acids long. In germline, CDR1 is SEHNR, CDR2 FQNEAQ (reference sequence). With V trimmed by 5 bases and J by 6 bases, 12 bases remained unmatched. CDR3 residues: CASSKTGASLSGELFF. The CDR3 DNA follows: TGTGCCAGCAGCAAAACAGGGGCCTCGTTATCCGGGGAGCTGTTTTTT.

In the case of this clone: This CDR3 is also generated by other DNA sequences in the sample. The V call is TRBV9, the J call TRBJ1-1; 8 bases agree with TRBD1. CDR3 length: 15 residues. Germline loops: CDR1 SGDLS, CDR2 YYNGEE. V gave up 5 bases and J gave up 5 bases; unmatched junction bases: 11. This CDR3 reads CASSNLGTGGTEAFF. The CDR3 DNA sequence: TGTGCCAGCAGTAACCTTGGGACAGGCGGGACTGAAGCTTTCTTT.

The chain recombines TRBV7-8 with TRBJ2-2, with 13 bases identical to TRBD2. CDR1 and CDR2 (germline): SGHVS, FQNEAQ. CDR3 size: 15 residues. Germline trimming cut 5 bases from V and 7 bases from J; bases unmatched to any gene: 4. DNA of the CDR3: TGTGCCAGCAGCGGGACTAGCGGGATGGGCGGGGAGCTGTTTTTT. It translates to CASSGTSGMGGELFF.

This clone was recorded once. The gene calls are TRBV20-1 and TRBJ2-2; the match to TRBD1 covers 8 bases. The V gene end was trimmed by 3 bases and the J gene end by 6 bases; junction bases not matched to a gene: 9. CDR1 is DFQATT and CDR2 is SNEGSKA in the germline V gene (reference sequence). The CDR3 totals 15 residues. The CDR3 region is CSASYTDRVAGELFF. The DNA of the CDR3 is TGCAGTGCTAGTTACACGGACAGGGTGGCCGGGGAGCTGTTTTTT.

This chain uses TRBV2 with TRBJ1-1, with D perhaps TRBD1 (5 bases). The V gene lost 6 bases and the J gene lost 4 bases, with 18 bases spanning the gap. The CDR3 contains 15 residues. CDR1 is SNHLY, CDR2 FYNNEI, per germline. Here the CDR3 reads CASSRGGRGFTEAFF. CDR3 nucleotides: TGTGCCAGCAGCCGCGGGGGGAGAGGATTCACTGAAGCTTTCTTT.

The chain employs TRBV6-5 and TRBJ1-1; weak D call: TRBD1 (5 bases). CDR1 is MNHEY, CDR2 SVGAGI, per germline. CDR3 length: 13 amino acids. The ends were cut back, 0 bases at V and 4 bases at J, with 6 bases in the middle. As DNA, the CDR3 is TGTGCCAGCAGTTACTCAGGGGCCACTGAAGCTTTCTTT. Translated: CASSYSGATEAFF.

Remarks on this clone: In the same sample, other DNA sequences code for this CDR3. The gene calls are TRBV6-5 and TRBJ1-3; D may be TRBD1 (5 bases). Per germline, CDR1 MNHEY and CDR2 SVGAGI. CDR3 length: 15 residues. Trimming removed 2 bases at V and 0 bases at J, with 8 bases between. The CDR3 sequence: CASSYGQGSGNTIYF. As DNA, the CDR3 is TGTGCCAGCAGTTACGGGCAGGGCTCTGGAAACACCATATATTTT.

The rearrangement uses TRBV25-1 and TRBJ2-7; 8 bases are shared with TRBD1. V was pared by 8 bases and J by 2 bases, with 11 bases of the junction left unmatched. This CDR3 spans 15 amino acids. Looked up from germline, CDR1 is MGHDK and CDR2 is SYGVNS. The CDR3 loop reads CASSGDRTYPYEQYF. The CDR3 region has the DNA TGTGCCAGCTCAGGGGACAGGACCTACCCCTACGAGCAGTACTTC.

The rearrangement uses TRBV29-1 and TRBJ2-1, with 8 bases identical to TRBD1. Germline V gene lookup returns CDR1 SQVTM and CDR2 ANQGSEA. Unmatched junction bases numbered 5, after V lost 5 bases and J lost 2 bases. CDR3 size: 14 residues. The CDR3 reads CSVRTGPTYNEQFF. As DNA, the CDR3 is TGCAGCGTTAGGACAGGGCCCACCTACAATGAGCAGTTCTTC.

This clone was detected only once. The V and J genes are TRBV7-3 and TRBJ2-6, with D perhaps matching TRBD1 (6 bases). Looked up from germline, CDR1 is SGHTA and CDR2 is FQGTGA. The CDR3 runs to 16 residues. With 5 bases removed from V and 0 bases from J, the gap between germline ends came to 11 bases. CDR3 nucleotide sequence: TGTGCCAGCAGCCGGACAGCGTCCTCTGGGGCCAACGTCCTGACTTTC. This gives the protein CASSRTASSGANVLTF.

The rearrangement links TRBV19 to TRBJ1-2; 8 nucleotides line up with TRBD1. J gave up 4 bases and V 4 bases, and 8 bases lay outside the gene matches. Germline CDR1 LNHDA, CDR2 SQIVND (reference sequence). The CDR3 covers 15 residues. CDR3 nucleotides: TGTGCCAGTAGTACAGGGGGCGGCCGGTCCTATGGCTACACCTTC. Translating gives CASSTGGGRSYGYTF. The variable domain in full, with the rest retrieved from reference TRBV19 and TRBJ1-2, is DGGITQSPKYLFRKEGQNVTLSCEQNLNHDAMYWYRQDPGQGLRLIYYSQIVNDFQKGDIAEGYSVSREKKESFPLTVTSAQKNPTAFYLCASSTGGGRSYGYTFGSGTRLTVV.

This chain uses TRBV7-9 with TRBJ2-7, with D maybe TRBD2 (5 bases). Germline CDR1 SEHNR, CDR2 FQNEAQ (reference sequence). The CDR3 consists of 18 residues. Trimming removed 0 bases from V and 3 bases from J, with 21 bases in between. For the CDR3, the DNA is TGTGCCAGCAGCTTAGCGGGTCGGGGTTCGGGTGTAAACTACGAGCAGTACTTC. Translating gives CASSLAGRGSGVNYEQYF. The full variable domain, in which reference TRBV7-9 and TRBJ2-7 provide the parts outside the CDR3, is DTGVSQNPRHKITKRGQNVTFRCDPISEHNRLYWYRQTLGQGPEFLTYFQNEAQLEKSRLLSDRFSAERPKGSFSTLEIQRTEQGDSAMYLCASSLAGRGSGVNYEQYFGPGTRLTVT.

The gene calls are TRBV11-2 and TRBJ2-3; 7 positions agree with TRBD1. V lost 1 base and J lost 0; bases outside the gene matches: 10. The CDR3 totals 18 residues. Germline CDR1 and CDR2: SGHAT and FQNNGV. The CDR3 is CASSLAVDRDPSTDTQYF. CDR3 nucleotide sequence: TGTGCCAGCAGCTTAGCCGTCGACAGGGACCCTAGCACAGATACGCAGTATTTT. The full variable domain, in which reference TRBV11-2 and TRBJ2-3 provide the parts outside the CDR3, is EAGVAQSPRYKIIEKRQSVAFWCNPISGHATLYWYQQILGQGPKLLIQFQNNGVVDDSQLPKDRFSAERLKGVDSTLKIQPAKLEDSAVYLCASSLAVDRDPSTDTQYFGPGTRLTVL.

This chain's CDR3 is CASSLVEWGGYGYTF. CDR3 nucleotides: TGTGCCAGCAGCTTAGTGGAGTGGGGGGGCTATGGCTACACCTTC. The chain employs TRBV11-2 and TRBJ1-2; a possible D gene is TRBD1 (5 bases). Trimming left V 1 base short and J 4 bases short, with 13 bases between. CDR1 and CDR2 from the germline V gene are SGHAT and FQNNGV. The CDR3 covers 15 residues.

The chain carries TRBV3-1 (or the pseudogene TRBV3-2) and TRBJ2-5, with D unclear. V lost 4 bases and J lost 1, with 10 bases in between. CDR1 is LGHDT and CDR2 is YNNKEL in the germline V gene (reference sequence). This CDR3 has 14 amino acids. The CDR3 DNA follows: TGTGCCAGCAGCCCCCTAAGTCTCCAAGAGACCCAGTACTTC. Protein sequence: CASSPLSLQETQYF.

V is TRBV5-4 and J is TRBJ2-1, with D maybe TRBD1 (6 bases). Trimming took off 2 bases at V and 1 base at J, with 10 bases between the two ends. The germline gives CDR1 SGHNT, CDR2 YYREEE (reference sequence). The CDR3 extends over 15 amino acids. Here the CDR3 reads CASSLSTGSYNEQFF. The DNA of the CDR3 is TGTGCCAGCAGCTTAAGTACAGGGTCCTACAATGAGCAGTTCTTC.

The DNA for the CDR3 is TGTGCCAGCATCGGTCTAGGGGGCGCACGCACTGAAGCTTTCTTT. Protein sequence: CASIGLGGARTEAFF. The chain has TRBV6-5 and TRBJ1-1; 7 bases line up with TRBD1. Germline assignment: CDR1 MNHEY and CDR2 SVGAGI. With V trimmed by 7 bases and J by 4 bases, 12 bases remained unmatched. This CDR3 spans 15 amino acids.

The CDR3 loop reads CSVGGTYHPGNYNEQFF. The CDR3 bases are TGCAGCGTTGGTGGGACATATCATCCCGGCAACTACAATGAGCAGTTCTTC. V gene TRBV29-1 combines with J gene TRBJ2-1, with D maybe TRBD1 (6 bases). CDR1 is SQVTM, CDR2 ANQGSEA, per germline. With 4 bases removed from V and 3 bases from J, the gap between germline ends came to 22 bases. The CDR3 covers 17 residues.